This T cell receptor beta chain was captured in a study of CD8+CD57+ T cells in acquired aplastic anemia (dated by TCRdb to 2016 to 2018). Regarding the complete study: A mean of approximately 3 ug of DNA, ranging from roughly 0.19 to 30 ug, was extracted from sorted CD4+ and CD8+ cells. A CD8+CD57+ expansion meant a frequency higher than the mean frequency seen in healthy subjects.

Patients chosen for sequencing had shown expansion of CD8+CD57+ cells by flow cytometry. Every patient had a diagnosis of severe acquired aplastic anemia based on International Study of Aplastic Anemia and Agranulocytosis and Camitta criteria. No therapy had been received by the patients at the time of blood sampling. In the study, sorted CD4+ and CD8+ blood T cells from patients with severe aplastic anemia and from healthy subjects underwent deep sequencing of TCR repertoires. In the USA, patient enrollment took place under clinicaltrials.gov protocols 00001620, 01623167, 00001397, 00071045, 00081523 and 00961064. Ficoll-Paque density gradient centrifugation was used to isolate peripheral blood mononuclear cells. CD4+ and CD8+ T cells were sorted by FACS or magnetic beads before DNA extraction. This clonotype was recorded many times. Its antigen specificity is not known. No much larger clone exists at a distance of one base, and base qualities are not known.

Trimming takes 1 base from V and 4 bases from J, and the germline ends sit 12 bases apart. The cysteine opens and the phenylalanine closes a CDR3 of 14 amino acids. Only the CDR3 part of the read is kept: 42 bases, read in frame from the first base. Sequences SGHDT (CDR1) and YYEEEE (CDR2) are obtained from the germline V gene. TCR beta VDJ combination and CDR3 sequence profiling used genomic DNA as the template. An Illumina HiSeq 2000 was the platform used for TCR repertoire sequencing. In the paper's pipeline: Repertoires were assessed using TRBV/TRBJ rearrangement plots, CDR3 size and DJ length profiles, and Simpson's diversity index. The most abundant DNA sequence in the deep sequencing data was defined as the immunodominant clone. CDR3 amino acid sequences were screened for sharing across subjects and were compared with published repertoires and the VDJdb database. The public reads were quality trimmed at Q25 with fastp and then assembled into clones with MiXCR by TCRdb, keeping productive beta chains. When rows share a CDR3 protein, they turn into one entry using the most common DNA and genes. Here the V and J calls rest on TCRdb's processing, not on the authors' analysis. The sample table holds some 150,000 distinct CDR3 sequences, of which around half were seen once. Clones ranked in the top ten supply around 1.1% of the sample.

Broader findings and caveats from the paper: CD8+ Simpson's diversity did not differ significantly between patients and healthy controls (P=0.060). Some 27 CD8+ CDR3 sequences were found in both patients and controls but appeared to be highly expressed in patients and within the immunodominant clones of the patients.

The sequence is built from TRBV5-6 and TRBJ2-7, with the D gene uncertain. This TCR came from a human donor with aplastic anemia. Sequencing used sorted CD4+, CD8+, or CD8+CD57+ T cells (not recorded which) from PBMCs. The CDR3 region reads CASSLKGSPYEQYF. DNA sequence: TGTGCCAGCAGCTTGAAGGGTTCCCCTTACGAGCAGTACTTC.